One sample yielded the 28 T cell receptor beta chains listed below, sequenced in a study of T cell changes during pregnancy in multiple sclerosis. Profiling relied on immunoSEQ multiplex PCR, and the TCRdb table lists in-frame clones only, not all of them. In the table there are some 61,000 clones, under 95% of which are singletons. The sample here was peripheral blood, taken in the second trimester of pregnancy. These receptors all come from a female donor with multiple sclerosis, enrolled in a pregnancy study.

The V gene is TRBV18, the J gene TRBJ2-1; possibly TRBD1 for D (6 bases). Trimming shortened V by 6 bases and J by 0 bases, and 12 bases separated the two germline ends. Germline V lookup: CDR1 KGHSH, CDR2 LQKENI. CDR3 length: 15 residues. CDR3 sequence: CASSHRDNSYNEQFF. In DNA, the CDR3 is TGTGCCAGCTCCCACCGGGACAACTCCTACAATGAGCAGTTCTTC.

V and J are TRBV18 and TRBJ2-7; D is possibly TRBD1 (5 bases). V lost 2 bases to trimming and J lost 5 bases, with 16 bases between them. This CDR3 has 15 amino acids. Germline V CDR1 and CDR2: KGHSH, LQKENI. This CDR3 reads CASSPGFGRVDEQYF. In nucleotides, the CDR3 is TGTGCCAGCTCACCAGGATTCGGCAGGGTGGACGAGCAGTACTTC.

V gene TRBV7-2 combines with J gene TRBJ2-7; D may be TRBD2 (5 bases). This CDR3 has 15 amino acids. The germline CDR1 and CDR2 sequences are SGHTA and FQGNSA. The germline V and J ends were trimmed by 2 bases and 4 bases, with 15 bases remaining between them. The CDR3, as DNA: TGTGCCAGCAGCTTATTGGCCTTAACGGGGTACGAGCAGTACTTC. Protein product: CASSLLALTGYEQYF. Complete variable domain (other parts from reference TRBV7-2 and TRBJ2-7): GAGVSQSPSNKVTEKGKDVELRCDPISGHTALYWYRQSLGQGLEFLIYFQGNSAPDKSGLPSDRFSAERTGGSVSTLTIQRTQQEDSAVYLCASSLLALTGYEQYFGPGTRLTVT.

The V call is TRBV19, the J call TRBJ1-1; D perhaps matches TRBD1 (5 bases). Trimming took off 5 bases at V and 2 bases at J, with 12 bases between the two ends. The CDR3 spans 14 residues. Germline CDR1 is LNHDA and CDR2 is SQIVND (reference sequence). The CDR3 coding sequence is TGTGCCAGTAGTGGCCGGCAGGGTAACACTGAAGCTTTCTTT. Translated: CASSGRQGNTEAFF. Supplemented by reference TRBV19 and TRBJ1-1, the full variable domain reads DGGITQSPKYLFRKEGQNVTLSCEQNLNHDAMYWYRQDPGQGLRLIYYSQIVNDFQKGDIAEGYSVSREKKESFPLTVTSAQKNPTAFYLCASSGRQGNTEAFFGQGTRLTVV.

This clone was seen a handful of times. CDR3 nucleotide sequence: TGTGCCAGCAGCGCCTCACTAATCCCCGGGGGGCCGAGCTCCTACAATGAGCAGTTCTTC. Encoded protein: CASSASLIPGGPSSYNEQFF. The chain employs TRBV9 and TRBJ2-1; possible D gene TRBD2, 7 bases. This CDR3 comprises 20 residues. Germline loops: CDR1 SGDLS, CDR2 YYNGEE. With 3 bases removed from V and 0 bases from J, the gap between germline ends came to 25 bases.

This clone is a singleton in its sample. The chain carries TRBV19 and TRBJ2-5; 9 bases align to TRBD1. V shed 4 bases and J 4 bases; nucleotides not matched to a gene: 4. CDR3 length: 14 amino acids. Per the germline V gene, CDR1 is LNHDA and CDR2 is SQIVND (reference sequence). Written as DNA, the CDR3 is TGTGCCAGTAGTACCCCGGGACAGGGAGAGACCCAGTACTTC. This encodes CASSTPGQGETQYF.

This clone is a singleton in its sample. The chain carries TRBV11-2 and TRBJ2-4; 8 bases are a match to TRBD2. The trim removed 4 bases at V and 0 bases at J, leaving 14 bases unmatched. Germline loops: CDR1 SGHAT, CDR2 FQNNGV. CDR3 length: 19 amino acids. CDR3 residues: CASSSRTSPGGVAKNIQYF. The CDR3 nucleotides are TGTGCCAGCAGCTCCCGGACTAGCCCGGGGGGGGTAGCCAAAAACATTCAGTACTTC.

CDR3 in DNA: TGTGCCAGCAGCCCCACAGGGAAATCCACCGGGGAGCTGTTTTTT. Translated: CASSPTGKSTGELFF. The chain carries TRBV6-6 and TRBJ2-2; D might be TRBD1 (6 bases). Germline CDR1 and CDR2: MNHNY and SVGAGI (reference sequence). V lost 6 bases, J lost 4 bases, and 15 bases lay in between. This CDR3 comprises 15 residues.

The CDR3 loop reads CASSLGRNTEAFF. CDR3 DNA: TGTGCCAGCAGCCTAGGGAGGAACACTGAAGCTTTCTTT. This sequence joins TRBV9 and TRBJ1-1; D unclear. With 4 bases removed from V and 1 base from J, the gap between germline ends came to 8 bases. Germline assignment: CDR1 SGDLS and CDR2 YYNGEE. The CDR3 spans 13 residues.

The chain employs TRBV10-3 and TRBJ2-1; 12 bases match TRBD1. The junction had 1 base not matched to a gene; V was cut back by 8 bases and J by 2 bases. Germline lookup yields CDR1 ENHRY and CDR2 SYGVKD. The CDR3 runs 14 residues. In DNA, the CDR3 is TGTGCCATCGGGACAGGGGGCGCCTACAATGAGCAGTTCTTC. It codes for CAIGTGGAYNEQFF.

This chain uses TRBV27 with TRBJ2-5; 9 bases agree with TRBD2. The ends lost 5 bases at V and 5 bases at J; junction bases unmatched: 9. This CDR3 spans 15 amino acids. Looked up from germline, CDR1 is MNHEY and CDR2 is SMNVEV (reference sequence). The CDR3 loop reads CASSRGRGGLETQYF. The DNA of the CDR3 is TGTGCCAGCAGTAGGGGGCGGGGGGGCCTCGAGACCCAGTACTTC.

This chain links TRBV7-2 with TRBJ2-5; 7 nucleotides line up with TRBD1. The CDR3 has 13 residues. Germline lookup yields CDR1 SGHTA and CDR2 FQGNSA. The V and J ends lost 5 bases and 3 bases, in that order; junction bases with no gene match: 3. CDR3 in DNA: TGTGCCAGCAGCCCGGGACAGAAAGAGACCCAGTACTTC. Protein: CASSPGQKETQYF.

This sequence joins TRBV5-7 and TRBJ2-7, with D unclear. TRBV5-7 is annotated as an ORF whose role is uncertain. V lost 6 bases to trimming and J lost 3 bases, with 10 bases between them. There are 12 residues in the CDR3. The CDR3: CASKTENYEQYF. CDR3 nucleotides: TGTGCCAGCAAAACAGAAAACTACGAGCAGTACTTC.

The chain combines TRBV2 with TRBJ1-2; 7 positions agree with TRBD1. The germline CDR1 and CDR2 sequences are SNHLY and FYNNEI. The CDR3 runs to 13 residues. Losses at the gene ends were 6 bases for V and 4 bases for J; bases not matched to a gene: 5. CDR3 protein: CASRATGSYGYTF. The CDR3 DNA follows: TGTGCCAGCAGAGCGACAGGGAGCTATGGCTACACCTTC.

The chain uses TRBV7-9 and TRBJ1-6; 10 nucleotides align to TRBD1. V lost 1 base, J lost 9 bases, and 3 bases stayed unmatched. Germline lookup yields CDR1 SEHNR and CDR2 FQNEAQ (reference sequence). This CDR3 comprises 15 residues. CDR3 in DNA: TGTGCCAGCAGCTTAGGGGACAGGGGAGTTTCACCCCTCCACTTT. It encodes CASSLGDRGVSPLHF.

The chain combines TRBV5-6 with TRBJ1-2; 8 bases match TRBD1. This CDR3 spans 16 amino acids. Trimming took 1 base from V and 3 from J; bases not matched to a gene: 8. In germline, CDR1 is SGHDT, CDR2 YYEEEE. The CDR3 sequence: CASSLRPDRGYYGYTF. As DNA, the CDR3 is TGTGCCAGCAGCTTGAGGCCAGACAGGGGCTACTATGGCTACACCTTC.

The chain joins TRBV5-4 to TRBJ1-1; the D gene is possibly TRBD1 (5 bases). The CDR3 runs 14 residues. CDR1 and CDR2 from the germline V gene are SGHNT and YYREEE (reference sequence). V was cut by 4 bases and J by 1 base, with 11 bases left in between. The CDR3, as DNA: TGTGCCAGCAGCAAACCTACAGGGAACACTGAAGCTTTCTTT. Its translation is CASSKPTGNTEAFF.

CDR3 sequence: CASSLGQGTEQYF. CDR3 coding DNA: TGTGCCAGCAGCCTAGGACAGGGTACTGAGCAGTACTTC. The chain links TRBV6-6 to TRBJ2-5; 8 bases match TRBD1. This CDR3 region has 13 residues. CDR1 and CDR2 from the germline V gene are MNHNY and SVGAGI (reference sequence). J was trimmed by 11 bases and V by 6 bases; bases with no gene match: 11.

For the CDR3, the DNA is TGTGCCAGCAGCCAAGAGGGGCGAGGCACTGAAGCTTTCTTT. Translation: CASSQEGRGTEAFF. The chain uses TRBV4-2 and TRBJ1-1, with a possible D match to TRBD1 (5 bases). The CDR3 consists of 14 residues. CDR1 is LGHNA and CDR2 is YNFKEQ in the germline V gene. Trimming cost V 0 bases and J 4 bases, with 9 bases left between them.

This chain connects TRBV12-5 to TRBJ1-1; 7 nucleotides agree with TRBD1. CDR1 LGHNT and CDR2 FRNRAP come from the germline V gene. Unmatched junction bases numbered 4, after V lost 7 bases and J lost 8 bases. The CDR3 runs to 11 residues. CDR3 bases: TGTGCTAGTGCCGAGGACAGGGAAGCTTTCTTT. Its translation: CASAEDREAFF.

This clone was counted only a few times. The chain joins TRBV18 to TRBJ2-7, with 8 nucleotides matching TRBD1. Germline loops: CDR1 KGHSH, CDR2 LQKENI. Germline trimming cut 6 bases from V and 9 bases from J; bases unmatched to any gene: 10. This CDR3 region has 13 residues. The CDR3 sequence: CASSSLTGDVQYF. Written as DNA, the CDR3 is TGTGCCAGCTCTTCCCTGACAGGGGATGTGCAGTACTTC.

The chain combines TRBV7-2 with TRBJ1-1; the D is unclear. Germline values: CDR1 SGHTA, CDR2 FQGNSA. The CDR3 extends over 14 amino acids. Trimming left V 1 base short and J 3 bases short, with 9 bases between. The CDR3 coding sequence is TGTGCCAGCAGCTTAGTCTCGGGTGACACTGAAGCTTTCTTT. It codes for CASSLVSGDTEAFF.

The CDR3 region is CASSILDSPYGYTF. The CDR3 DNA sequence: TGTGCCAGTAGTATACTCGACAGCCCTTATGGCTACACCTTC. The chain is built from TRBV19 and TRBJ1-2; D perhaps matches TRBD1 (5 bases). Per the germline V gene, CDR1 is LNHDA and CDR2 is SQIVND (reference sequence). V was pared by 2 bases and J by 5 bases, with 12 bases between. The CDR3 is 14 amino acids.

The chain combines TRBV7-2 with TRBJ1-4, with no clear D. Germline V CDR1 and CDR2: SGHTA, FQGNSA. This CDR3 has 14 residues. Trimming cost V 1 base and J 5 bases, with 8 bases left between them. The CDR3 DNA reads TGTGCCAGCAGCTTAGGCCAAGCAAATGAAAAACTGTTTTTT. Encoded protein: CASSLGQANEKLFF.

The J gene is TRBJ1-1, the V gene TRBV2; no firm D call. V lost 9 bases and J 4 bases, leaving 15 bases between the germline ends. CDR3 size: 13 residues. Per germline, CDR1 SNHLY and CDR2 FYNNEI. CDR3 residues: CARTSDMGTEAFF. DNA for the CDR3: TGTGCCAGGACGTCAGACATGGGCACTGAAGCTTTCTTT.

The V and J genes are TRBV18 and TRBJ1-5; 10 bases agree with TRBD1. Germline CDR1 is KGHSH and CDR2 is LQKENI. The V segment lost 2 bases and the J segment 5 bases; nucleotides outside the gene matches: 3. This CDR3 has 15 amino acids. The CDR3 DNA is TGTGCCAGCTCACCATCGACAGGGGGCGATCAGCCCCAGCATTTT. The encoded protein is CASSPSTGGDQPQHF.

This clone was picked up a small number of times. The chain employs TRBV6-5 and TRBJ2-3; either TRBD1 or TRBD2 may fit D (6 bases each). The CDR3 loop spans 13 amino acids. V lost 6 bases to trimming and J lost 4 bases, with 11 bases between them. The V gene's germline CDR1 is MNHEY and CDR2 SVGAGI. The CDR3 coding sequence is TGTGCCAGCAGCTACGGGGGCGCAGATACGCAGTATTTT. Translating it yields CASSYGGADTQYF.

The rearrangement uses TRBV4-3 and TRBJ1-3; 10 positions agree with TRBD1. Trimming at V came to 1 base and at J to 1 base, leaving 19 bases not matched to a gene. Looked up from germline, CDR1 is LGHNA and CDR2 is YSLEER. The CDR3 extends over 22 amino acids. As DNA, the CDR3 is TGCGCCAGCAGCCAAGTCGCTTCCCCGCCGGGACAGGGGTTTGGGTCTGGAAACACCATATATTTT. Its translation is CASSQVASPPGQGFGSGNTIYF.